This T cell receptor beta chain was captured by sequencing in a study of OX40 agonist ivuxolimab in advanced cancers. The CDR3 loop spans 15 amino acids. V lost 9 bases to trimming and J lost 1 base, with 18 bases between them. Germline V gene sequence: CDR1 MNHNS, CDR2 SASEGT. Sequencing was performed with immunoSEQ multiplex PCR; in TCRdb, only in-frame clones are kept and a portion is missing. The sample includes about 81,000 clones, about 92% seen only once; the top ten take more than 13%. The specimen comprised CD4+ or CD8+ T cells sorted from blood, sampled in a trial of the OX40 agonist ivuxolimab. The TCR originated in an adult with an advanced solid tumor such as melanoma, head and neck, liver or kidney cancer. The chain recombines TRBV6-1 with TRBJ1-2, with D possibly TRBD1 on 5 matching bases. For the CDR3, the DNA is TGTGCCAGTGGGACCACAGGCAATCTTAACTATGGCTACACCTTC. This translates into CASGTTGNLNYGYTF.